The 2 T cell receptor beta chains presented below share a single source sample, sequenced in a study of T cell responses to AZD1222 COVID-19 vaccine. Sequenced by immunoSEQ multiplex PCR; TCRdb stores in-frame clones only, minus some. The table lists 90,000 to 140,000 clones, 88% of them singletons. Sequenced here: peripheral blood, sampled on day 0 of AZD1222 vaccination. These TCRs come from an adult in good health.

This sequence joins TRBV28 and TRBJ2-7, with D perhaps TRBD1 (7 bases). The V gene's germline CDR1 is MDHEN and CDR2 SYDVKM. With 5 bases removed from V and 4 bases from J, the gap between germline ends came to 15 bases. CDR3 size: 14 residues. The CDR3, as DNA: TGTGCCAGCAGTCGGACAGGAGGGGATTACGAGCAGTACTTC. Residues: CASSRTGGDYEQYF.

Note on this clone: The identical CDR3 is also encoded by other nucleotide sequences in the sample. CDR3 nucleotide sequence: TGTGCCACCAGTGATTTTAGAGGGCAGGACTGGAATGAGCAGTTCTTC. Its protein product is CATSDFRGQDWNEQFF. The J gene is TRBJ2-1, the V gene TRBV24-1; possibly TRBD2 for D (5 bases). From germline, CDR1 is KGHDR and CDR2 SFDVKD. The CDR3 covers 16 residues. Trimming took off 1 base at V and 7 bases at J, with 16 bases between the two ends.